The 11 T cell receptor beta chains below were found in one sample sequenced in a study of T cell repertoires in cytomegalovirus infection. One entry per CDR3 protein, called by TCRdb with MiXCR from the reads. The table records tens of thousands of distinct CDR3 sequences, approximately 22% of them present only once. These receptors' targets are unknown. Specimen: CD8+ T cells from cultured PBMCs, collected from culture after CMV antigen stimulation. The receptors were sampled from a human donor in good health (CMV status not recorded). Some clones in this sample may be carry-over from other donors' samples.

The J gene is TRBJ2-2, the V gene TRBV4-1, with 10 positions matching TRBD1. The CDR3 extends over 16 amino acids. V was pared by 4 bases and J by 4 bases, with 6 bases of the junction left unmatched. Germline loops: CDR1 MGHRA, CDR2 YSYEKL. CDR3 in amino acids: CASSPGDRGPTGELFF. CDR3 in DNA: TGCGCCAGCAGCCCAGGGGACAGGGGACCCACCGGGGAGCTGTTTTTT.

V is TRBV3-1 and J is TRBJ2-6; 13 bases are a match to TRBD2. The CDR3 covers 19 residues. From germline, CDR1 is LGHDT and CDR2 YNNKEL (reference sequence). Unmatched junction bases numbered 6, after V lost 4 bases and J lost 0 bases. CDR3 nucleotides: TGTGCCAGCAGCCGCCGACTAGCGGGGGGCTCCTCTGGGGCCAACGTCCTGACTTTC. Translation gives CASSRRLAGGSSGANVLTF.

This clonotype was recorded a few times. The chain carries TRBV4-1 and TRBJ1-1; D gene unclear. Germline loops: CDR1 MGHRA, CDR2 YSYEKL. V lost 1 base and J lost 3, with 15 bases in between. This CDR3 spans 16 amino acids. DNA for the CDR3: TGCGCCAGCAGCCAAGGTGATGGCGAAACGGACACTGAAGCTTTCTTT. It specifies CASSQGDGETDTEAFF.

This clonotype was observed a handful of times. The chain links TRBV7-8 to TRBJ2-5; D not resolved. The CDR3 runs 11 residues. The V gene lost 7 bases and the J gene lost 0 bases, with 3 bases spanning the gap. Looked up from germline, CDR1 is SGHVS and CDR2 is FQNEAQ. CDR3 sequence reads: CASNYQETQYF. DNA for the CDR3: TGTGCCAGCAACTACCAAGAGACCCAGTACTTC.

This clonotype was counted between two and nine times. The V and J genes are TRBV7-6 and TRBJ2-7, with D unresolved. The CDR3 runs 16 residues. Trimming took off 2 bases at V and 5 bases at J, with 19 bases between the two ends. Germline assignment: CDR1 SGHVS and CDR2 FNYEAQ. The CDR3 region is CASSLLPSDGRDEQYF. As DNA, the CDR3 is TGTGCCAGCAGCTTACTCCCCTCGGACGGCCGGGACGAGCAGTACTTC.

This clonotype was seen a handful of times. The rearrangement uses TRBV2 and TRBJ2-1; TRBD1 is a possible D gene (7 bases). The CDR3 runs to 15 residues. Germline values: CDR1 SNHLY, CDR2 FYNNEI. The V end lost 3 bases, the J end lost 3 bases, and 12 bases lay between the germline ends. CDR3 coding DNA: TGTGCCAGCAGTGAGGGTCAGGGGGGCTACAATGAGCAGTTCTTC. Amino acid sequence: CASSEGQGGYNEQFF.

V and J are TRBV4-3 and TRBJ1-4; D remains ambiguous. This CDR3 comprises 19 residues. V was clipped by 0 bases and J by 8 bases, with 25 bases between them. CDR1 and CDR2 from the germline V gene are LGHNA and YSLEER. The CDR3: CASSQDVNSQDPLREKLFF. In DNA, the CDR3 is TGCGCCAGCAGCCAAGATGTGAACAGCCAAGACCCCCTCCGGGAAAAACTGTTTTTT.

The chain links TRBV18 to TRBJ1-5, with D perhaps TRBD1 (5 bases). This CDR3 spans 16 amino acids. The germline V gene encodes CDR1 KGHSH and CDR2 LQKENI. Trimming removed 6 bases from V and 7 bases from J, with 22 bases in between. CDR3 sequence reads: CASSLTGSASRQPQHF. The CDR3 nucleotides are TGTGCCAGCTCCCTCACAGGCTCAGCGTCGAGACAGCCCCAGCATTTT.

In this sample, this clonotype turned up a few times. The chain links TRBV7-9 to TRBJ1-1; D is uncertain. V was cut by 4 bases and J by 0 bases, with 9 bases left in between. Per germline, CDR1 SEHNR and CDR2 FQNEAQ (reference sequence). The length of the CDR3 is 14 residues. CDR3 protein: CASSSWTVNTEAFF. The DNA for the CDR3 is TGTGCCAGCAGCTCCTGGACGGTGAACACTGAAGCTTTCTTT. The full variable domain, rest sourced from reference TRBV7-9 and TRBJ1-1, is DTGVSQNPRHKITKRGQNVTFRCDPISEHNRLYWYRQTLGQGPEFLTYFQNEAQLEKSRLLSDRFSAERPKGSFSTLEIQRTEQGDSAMYLCASSSWTVNTEAFFGQGTRLTVV.

This chain uses TRBV7-8 with TRBJ2-7; possible D gene TRBD1, 7 bases. The CDR3 covers 14 residues. Germline V gene lookup returns CDR1 SGHVS and CDR2 FQNEAQ. V lost 1 base and J lost 5, with 12 bases in between. The CDR3 bases are TGTGCCAGCAGCTTAGGAGGAGGGGGCCACGAGCAGTACTTC. Protein sequence: CASSLGGGGHEQYF. Using reference TRBV7-8 and TRBJ2-7 for the parts outside the CDR3, the full variable domain is GAGVSQSPRYKVAKRGQDVALRCDPISGHVSLFWYQQALGQGPEFLTYFQNEAQLDKSGLPSDRFFAERPEGSVSTLKIQRTQQEDSAVYLCASSLGGGGHEQYFGPGTRLTVT.

This chain uses TRBV5-1 with TRBJ1-1; D ambiguous. Germline lookup yields CDR1 SGHRS and CDR2 YFSETQ. CDR3 length: 15 residues. The V gene lost 0 bases and the J gene lost 2 bases, with 11 bases spanning the gap. In DNA form, the CDR3 reads TGCGCCAGCAGCTTGGACCAGCTTATCAACACTGAAGCTTTCTTT. Amino acids: CASSLDQLINTEAFF. Filled out from reference TRBV5-1 and TRBJ1-1, the complete variable domain reads KAGVTQTPRYLIKTRGQQVTLSCSPISGHRSVSWYQQTPGQGLQFLFEYFSETQRNKGNFPGRFSGRQFSNSRSEMNVSTLELGDSALYLCASSLDQLINTEAFFGQGTRLTVV.